The TCR beta chain described here comes from a study of shared clonotypes between healthy human individuals. TCRdb's copy holds only in-frame clones and misses some; the assay was immunoSEQ multiplex PCR. The data contain over 95,000 clones, about 71% of them singletons. This CDR3 contains 14 residues. CDR1 and CDR2 from the germline V gene are SGHAT and FQNNGV. Trimming took 5 bases from V and 4 from J, leaving 15 bases between them. This TCR derives from a woman aged 25 to 39 in good health. Sequenced sample: memory CD8+ T cells sorted from blood. Noted subset: CD45RO+ cells pooled with CCR7-negative TemRA cells. The chain joins TRBV11-2 to TRBJ2-7, with D uncertain. CDR3 coding DNA: TGTGCCAGCAGCCTCCGGACCGACGCATACGAGCAGTACTTC. The encoded protein is CASSLRTDAYEQYF.